This T cell receptor (beta chain) stems from a study of blood T cell repertoires in COVID-19. About the study: Researchers got acute and convalescent COVID-19 samples from the United States, Italy and Spain. PBMCs, B-cell-depleted T cells, or T cells were the source of the cDNA or gDNA that made up the material.

Per the germline V gene, CDR1 is KGHSH and CDR2 is LQKENI. With V trimmed by 4 bases and J by 0 bases, 8 bases remained unmatched. The CDR3 length is 16 residues. Per the study methods: Amplifying reference gene primers gave estimates of nucleated cell counts. Method: immunoSEQ multiplex PCR; TCRdb's copy keeps in-frame clones and lacks some. V, J and clone size reflect that table, while D and trimming were determined from the DNA. Counted here are about 190,000 clones, more than 70% occurring once; the ten biggest clones make up less than 3.5%. V and J are TRBV18 and TRBJ1-1; 7 bases are a match to TRBD1. Sequenced sample: peripheral blood. The sequence was obtained from a man aged 45 to 65 with active or convalescent COVID-19. For the CDR3, the DNA is TGTGCCAGCTCACAACAGGGGAGAAGGATGAACACTGAAGCTTTCTTT. Translating it yields CASSQQGRRMNTEAFF.